A single sample is the source of the 27 T cell receptor beta chains below, sequenced in a study of blood T cell repertoires in COVID-19. Profiled with immunoSEQ multiplex PCR; TCRdb holds only in-frame clones, not every one. The sample shows 300,000 or so clones, around four fifths of them seen only once. Material: peripheral blood. These receptors were taken from a woman aged 45-65 years with acute or convalescent COVID-19.

The chain couples TRBV7-2 to TRBJ2-3; 7 nucleotides agree with TRBD2. V shed 1 base and J 6 bases; nucleotides not matched to a gene: 19. This CDR3 has 19 amino acids. The germline gives CDR1 SGHTA, CDR2 FQGNSA. CDR3 residues: CASSLGGLVGRAITDTQYF. In DNA form, the CDR3 reads TGTGCCAGCAGCTTAGGTGGTTTAGTTGGGAGGGCCATCACGGATACGCAGTATTTT.

J is TRBJ1-5 and V is TRBV3-1 (or the pseudogene TRBV3-2), with a weak D call TRBD1 (5 bases). V was trimmed by 3 bases and J by 5 bases, leaving 17 bases between them. The CDR3 length is 16 residues. Germline V gene data show CDR1 as LGHDT and CDR2 as YNNKEL (reference sequence). Here the CDR3 reads CASSQGGSGTDQPQHF. The CDR3 DNA reads as TGTGCCAGCAGCCAGGGGGGGTCAGGGACGGATCAGCCCCAGCATTTT.

The CDR3 sequence: CAISDKGENYGYTF. The CDR3 region has the DNA TGTGCCATCAGTGACAAGGGGGAAAACTATGGCTACACCTTC. This chain links TRBV10-3 with TRBJ1-2; tentatively, D is TRBD1 (6 bases). The germline CDR1 and CDR2 sequences are ENHRY and SYGVKD. The CDR3 is 14 residues long. V lost 3 bases and J 2 bases, leaving 10 bases between the germline ends.

The V and J genes are TRBV5-1 and TRBJ2-3; perhaps TRBD1 as D (6 bases). Trimming cost V 1 base and J 4 bases, with 13 bases left between them. The CDR3 has 15 amino acids. In germline, CDR1 is SGHRS, CDR2 YFSETQ. Here the CDR3 DNA reads TGCGCCAGCAGCTTGTCACAGGGAGAGGCAGATACGCAGTATTTT. Residues: CASSLSQGEADTQYF. The variable domain in full, with the rest retrieved from reference TRBV5-1 and TRBJ2-3, is KAGVTQTPRYLIKTRGQQVTLSCSPISGHRSVSWYQQTPGQGLQFLFEYFSETQRNKGNFPGRFSGRQFSNSRSEMNVSTLELGDSALYLCASSLSQGEADTQYFGPGTRLTVL.

J is TRBJ2-5 and V is TRBV9, with TRBD1 matching 8 bases. CDR1 SGDLS and CDR2 YYNGEE come from the germline V gene. With V trimmed by 3 bases and J by 7 bases, 5 bases remained unmatched. There are 13 residues in the CDR3. In DNA form, the CDR3 reads TGTGCCAGCAGCGCGACAGGGGATGGGACCCAGTACTTC. This encodes CASSATGDGTQYF.

The J gene is TRBJ2-2, the V gene TRBV11-3; possibly TRBD1 for D (5 bases). CDR1 and CDR2 from the germline V gene are SGHNT and YENEEA. This CDR3 spans 14 amino acids. V was cut by 0 bases and J by 3 bases, with 5 bases left in between. CDR3 amino acids: CASSLEGDTGELFF. CDR3 DNA sequence: TGTGCCAGCAGCTTAGAAGGGGACACCGGGGAGCTGTTTTTT.

This clone was seen more than once but under ten times. V usage is TRBV3-1 (or the pseudogene TRBV3-2) and J usage is TRBJ2-1, with D perhaps matching TRBD2 (6 bases). CDR3 size: 13 residues. Trimming took off 0 bases at V and 7 bases at J, with 7 bases between the two ends. Germline V gives CDR1 LGHDT, CDR2 YNNKEL (reference sequence). DNA for the CDR3: TGTGCCAGCAGCCAAGAGGCGGGGAATGAGCAGTTCTTC. It yields the protein CASSQEAGNEQFF.

The chain recombines TRBV5-5 with TRBJ2-7; 10 bases match TRBD1. This CDR3 is built from 13 residues. The ends lost 4 bases at V and 6 bases at J; junction bases unmatched: 4. Germline CDR1 and CDR2: SGHKS and YYEKEE (reference sequence). The CDR3 sequence is CASSPGQGSEQYF. Written as DNA, the CDR3 is TGTGCCAGCAGCCCGGGACAGGGGAGCGAGCAGTACTTC.

The rearrangement joins TRBV3-1 (or the pseudogene TRBV3-2) to TRBJ2-7, with 7 nucleotides matching TRBD2. Germline assignment: CDR1 LGHDT and CDR2 YNNKEL (reference sequence). The CDR3 runs 13 residues. The CDR3 nucleotides are TGTGCCAGCAGCCAAGGCAGCGCGGGGGACGCTGAGGTC. Its protein is CASSQGSAGDAEV.

The rearrangement uses TRBV7-2 and TRBJ1-2, with D hard to call. This CDR3 contains 13 residues. Trimming left V 4 bases short and J 5 bases short, with 11 bases between. Germline V gene lookup returns CDR1 SGHTA and CDR2 FQGNSA. The chain's CDR3 is CASSSTDIYGYTF. For the CDR3, the DNA is TGTGCCAGCAGCTCTACAGATATTTATGGCTACACCTTC.

This clone was counted a single time. V is TRBV5-1 and J is TRBJ2-7; a possible D gene is TRBD2 (6 bases). CDR1 is SGHRS, CDR2 YFSETQ, per germline. The CDR3 has 14 residues. V gave up 5 bases and J gave up 3 bases, with 15 bases separating them. The CDR3 loop reads CASRRGPGSYEQYV. The CDR3 DNA sequence: TGCGCCAGCAGGCGGGGACCTGGGAGCTACGAGCAGTACGTC.

V and J are TRBV5-1 and TRBJ1-3, with D possibly matching TRBD1 (5 bases). This CDR3 has 15 residues. CDR1 and CDR2 (germline): SGHRS, YFSETQ. The V gene lost 0 bases and the J gene lost 0 bases, with 7 bases spanning the gap. This CDR3 is CASSLDGGSGNTIYF. The CDR3 DNA sequence: TGCGCCAGCAGCTTGGACGGGGGCTCTGGAAACACCATATATTTT. The full variable domain, completed using reference TRBV5-1 and TRBJ1-3, is KAGVTQTPRYLIKTRGQQVTLSCSPISGHRSVSWYQQTPGQGLQFLFEYFSETQRNKGNFPGRFSGRQFSNSRSEMNVSTLELGDSALYLCASSLDGGSGNTIYFGEGSWLTVV.

This clone has only one observation. The rearrangement joins TRBV5-1 to TRBJ1-3; unclear D gene. Germline lookup yields CDR1 SGHRS and CDR2 YFSETQ. This CDR3 is 14 amino acids long. V lost 1 base and J 0 bases, leaving 5 bases between the germline ends. This CDR3 reads CASSLSGSGNTIYF. In DNA form, the CDR3 reads TGCGCCAGCAGCTTGAGCGGCTCTGGAAACACCATATATTTT.

The chain links TRBV24-1 to TRBJ2-3; 10 nucleotides agree with TRBD2. Germline lookup yields CDR1 KGHDR and CDR2 SFDVKD. Trimming cost V 3 bases and J 2 bases; bases outside gene matches: 10. This CDR3 has 18 amino acids. The CDR3 loop reads CATSDPPLAGVNTDTQYF. The CDR3 nucleotides are TGTGCCACCAGTGATCCGCCTCTAGCGGGGGTTAACACAGATACGCAGTATTTT.

The chain combines TRBV11-2 with TRBJ2-3, with unresolved D. V was trimmed by 5 bases and J by 3 bases, leaving 9 bases between them. The CDR3 runs to 13 residues. Looked up from germline, CDR1 is SGHAT and CDR2 is FQNNGV. The CDR3 DNA reads as TGTGCCAGCAGCCACCCTAGAACAGATACGCAGTATTTT. Encoded protein: CASSHPRTDTQYF.

V is TRBV11-2 and J is TRBJ1-1; no firm D call. Germline values: CDR1 SGHAT, CDR2 FQNNGV. This CDR3 contains 14 residues. V lost 3 bases and J 0 bases, leaving 8 bases between the germline ends. The CDR3 coding sequence is TGTGCCAGCAGCTTTGTCGGAGTGAACACTGAAGCTTTCTTT. Translation: CASSFVGVNTEAFF.

The chain employs TRBV7-3 and TRBJ2-3; a possible D gene is TRBD1 (5 bases). Germline V gene data show CDR1 as SGHTA and CDR2 as FQGTGA. The CDR3 covers 14 residues. The V gene lost 3 bases and the J gene lost 7 bases, with 14 bases spanning the gap. The CDR3 nucleotides are TGTGCCAGCAGCTTCAGGTCACCAGGGAATACGCAGTATTTT. This gives the protein CASSFRSPGNTQYF.

A single count supports this clone. The chain links TRBV6-6 to TRBJ2-7; weak D call: TRBD1 (6 bases). V was trimmed by 0 bases and J by 2 bases, leaving 14 bases between them. The germline gives CDR1 MNHNY, CDR2 SVGAGI (reference sequence). The length of the CDR3 is 16 residues. CDR3 loop: CASSYSPRDTTYEQYF. The CDR3, as DNA: TGTGCCAGCAGTTACTCCCCAAGGGACACCACCTACGAGCAGTACTTC.

The chain recombines TRBV5-1 with TRBJ2-1, with 10 bases that match TRBD1. Germline loops: CDR1 SGHRS, CDR2 YFSETQ. Trimming took 5 bases from V and 4 from J; bases not matched to a gene: 3. The CDR3 loop spans 14 amino acids. CDR3 sequence reads: CASRGTGEYNEQFF. DNA of the CDR3: TGCGCCAGCAGGGGGACAGGGGAATACAATGAGCAGTTCTTC.

The V gene is TRBV6-5, the J gene TRBJ2-3; D is possibly TRBD2 (6 bases). Deletions cut 2 bases from V and 2 bases from J, with 8 bases between. The CDR3 runs to 14 residues. CDR1 and CDR2 from the germline V gene are MNHEY and SVGAGI. The CDR3 region is CASSYGGPTDTQYF. The CDR3 nucleotides are TGTGCCAGCAGTTACGGAGGGCCCACAGATACGCAGTATTTT.

The chain couples TRBV5-1 to TRBJ2-1, with D perhaps matching TRBD1 (6 bases). Germline V gene sequence: CDR1 SGHRS, CDR2 YFSETQ. This CDR3 comprises 16 residues. Deletions cut 0 bases from V and 3 bases from J, with 13 bases between. CDR3: CASSLGGGLNYNEQFF. For the CDR3, the DNA is TGCGCCAGCAGCTTGGGTGGGGGCTTAAACTACAATGAGCAGTTCTTC.

J is TRBJ2-5 and V is TRBV29-1; 8 bases map to TRBD1. J was trimmed by 4 bases and V by 3 bases; bases with no gene match: 7. CDR1 is SQVTM, CDR2 ANQGSEA, per germline. The CDR3 loop spans 14 amino acids. The CDR3 here is CSVEEQGAGETQYF. CDR3 in DNA: TGCAGCGTTGAGGAGCAGGGGGCAGGAGAGACCCAGTACTTC.

The CDR3 nucleotides are TGTGCCAGCAGCGTAGCCGGCGCAGGGGGCGTGATTCGCGACTACACCTTC. This encodes CASSVAGAGGVIRDYTF. The chain links TRBV9 to TRBJ1-2; 8 nucleotides line up with TRBD1. Germline lookup yields CDR1 SGDLS and CDR2 YYNGEE. The CDR3 runs 17 residues. The junction had 17 bases not matched to a gene; V was cut back by 0 bases and J by 10 bases.

The chain carries TRBV6-2 or TRBV6-3 and TRBJ2-7; TRBD2 might be the D (6 bases). The CDR3 has 15 amino acids. V lost 2 bases and J lost 2, with 13 bases in between. CDR1 and CDR2 from the germline V gene are MNHEY and SVGEGT. The CDR3, as DNA: TGTGCCAGCAGTTACGGAGCGGGCCCTCCCTACGAGCAGTACTTC. This gives the protein CASSYGAGPPYEQYF.

The V call is TRBV19, the J call TRBJ2-5; the D is unclear. The CDR3 is 13 residues long. The V and J ends lost 5 bases and 0 bases respectively, with 7 bases between them. Germline values: CDR1 LNHDA, CDR2 SQIVND (reference sequence). The CDR3 spells CASSLADQETQYF. Here the CDR3 DNA reads TGTGCCAGTAGTTTGGCAGACCAAGAGACCCAGTACTTC.

The chain combines TRBV5-1 with TRBJ1-1, with TRBD1 matching over 10 bases. V shed 4 bases and J 4 bases; nucleotides not matched to a gene: 4. Per the germline V gene, CDR1 is SGHRS and CDR2 is YFSETQ. The CDR3 is 14 residues long. The CDR3 reads CASSRGDRGTEAFF. Written as DNA, the CDR3 is TGCGCCAGCAGCCGGGGGGACAGGGGCACTGAAGCTTTCTTT.

CDR3 loop: CASSLTSWTGELFF. Here the CDR3 DNA reads TGTGCCAGCAGTCTTACTAGTTGGACCGGGGAGCTGTTTTTT. V and J are TRBV27 and TRBJ2-2; D is possibly TRBD2 (5 bases). The V and J ends lost 5 bases and 5 bases respectively, with 12 bases between them. Germline V gene lookup returns CDR1 MNHEY and CDR2 SMNVEV (reference sequence). This CDR3 has 14 amino acids.